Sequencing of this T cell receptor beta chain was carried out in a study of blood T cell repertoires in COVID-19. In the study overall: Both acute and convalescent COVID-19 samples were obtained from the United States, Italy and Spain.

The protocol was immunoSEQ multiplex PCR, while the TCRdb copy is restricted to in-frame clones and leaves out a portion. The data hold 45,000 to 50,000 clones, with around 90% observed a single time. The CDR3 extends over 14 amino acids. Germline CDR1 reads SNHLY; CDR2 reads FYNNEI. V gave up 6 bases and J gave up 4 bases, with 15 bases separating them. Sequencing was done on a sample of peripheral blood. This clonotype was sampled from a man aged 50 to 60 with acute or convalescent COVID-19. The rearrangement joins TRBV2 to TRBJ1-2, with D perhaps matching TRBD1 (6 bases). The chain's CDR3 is CASRADRDTYGYTF. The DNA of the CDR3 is TGTGCCAGCAGGGCGGACAGAGACACCTATGGCTACACCTTC. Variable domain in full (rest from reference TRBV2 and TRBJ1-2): EPEVTQTPSHQVTQMGQEVILRCVPISNHLYFYWYRQILGQKVEFLVSFYNNEISEKSEIFDDQFSVERPDGSNFTLKIRSTKLEDSAMYFCASRADRDTYGYTFGSGTRLTVV.